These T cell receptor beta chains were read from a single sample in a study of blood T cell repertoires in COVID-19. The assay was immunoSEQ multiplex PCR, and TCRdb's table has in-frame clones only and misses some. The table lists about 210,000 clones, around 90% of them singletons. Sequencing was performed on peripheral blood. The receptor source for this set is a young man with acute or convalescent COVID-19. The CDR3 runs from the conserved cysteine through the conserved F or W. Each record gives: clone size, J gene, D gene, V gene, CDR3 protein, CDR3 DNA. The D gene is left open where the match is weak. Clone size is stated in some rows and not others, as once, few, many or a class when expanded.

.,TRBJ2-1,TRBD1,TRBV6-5,CASSYPGQGYNEQFF,TGTGCCAGCAGTTACCCGGGACAGGGGTACAATGAGCAGTTCTTC
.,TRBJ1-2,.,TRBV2,CASTLAPGLDYGYTF,TGTGCCAGCACCCTAGCCCCGGGTTTGGACTATGGCTACACCTTC
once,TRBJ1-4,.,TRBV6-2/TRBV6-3,CASSYSTREATNEKLFF,TGTGCCAGCAGTTACTCGACACGAGAAGCAACTAATGAAAAACTGTTTTTT
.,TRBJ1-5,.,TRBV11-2,CASSFGGLSQPQHF,TGTGCCAGCAGCTTTGGCGGGTTGAGTCAGCCCCAGCATTTT
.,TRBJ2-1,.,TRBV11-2,CASSQISQGVVAYNEQFF,TGTGCCAGCTCGCAGATTTCTCAGGGTGTCGTCGCCTACAATGAGCAGTTCTTC
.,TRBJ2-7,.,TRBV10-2,CAGSQQGFNEQYF,TGCGCCGGATCCCAGCAGGGGTTTAACGAGCAGTACTTC
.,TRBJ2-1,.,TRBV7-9,CASSLGQASSYNEQFF,TGTGCCAGCAGCTTAGGACAGGCCAGCTCCTACAATGAGCAGTTCTTC
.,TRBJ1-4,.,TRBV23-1,CASRPRERFNEKLFF,TGCGCCAGCAGGCCGCGGGAGCGCTTTAATGAAAAACTGTTTTTT
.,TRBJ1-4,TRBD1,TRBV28,CASSPTGANEKLFF,TGTGCCAGCAGTCCGACAGGGGCTAATGAAAAACTGTTTTTT
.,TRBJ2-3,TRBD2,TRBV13,CASSLGLAGDTQYF,TGTGCCAGCAGCTTAGGACTAGCGGGTGATACGCAGTATTTT
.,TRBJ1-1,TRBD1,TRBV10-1,CASSESGTGRLNTEAFF,TGCGCCAGCAGTGAGTCCGGGACAGGGAGACTGAACACTGAAGCTTTCTTT
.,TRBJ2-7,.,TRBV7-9,CASSDSRFSYEQYF,TGTGCCAGCAGCGACAGCAGGTTTTCCTACGAGCAGTACTTC
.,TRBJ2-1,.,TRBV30,CAWSVSVGAQQFF,TGTGCCTGGAGTGTTTCCGTGGGGGCCCAGCAGTTCTTC
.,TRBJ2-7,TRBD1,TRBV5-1,CASSSAGQGIYEQYF,TGCGCCAGCAGCTCCGCCGGACAGGGGATCTACGAGCAGTACTTC
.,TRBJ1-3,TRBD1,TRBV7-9,CASSLGQGTGNTIYF,TGTGCCAGCAGCTTAGGACAGGGAACTGGAAACACCATATATTTT
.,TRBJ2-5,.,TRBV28,CASSLPLETQYF,TGTGCCAGCAGTTTACCCTTGGAGACCCAGTACTTC
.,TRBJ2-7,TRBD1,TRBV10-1,CASSERRQGFDEQYF,TGCGCCAGCAGTGAAAGACGACAGGGTTTCGACGAGCAGTACTTC
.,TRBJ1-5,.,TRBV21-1,CASCYRGSGQPQHF,TGTGCCAGCTGCTACAGGGGATCGGGCCAGCCCCAGCATTTT
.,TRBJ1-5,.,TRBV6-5,CASSYSGGSNQPQHF,TGTGCCAGCAGTTACTCGGGGGGTAGCAATCAGCCCCAGCATTTT
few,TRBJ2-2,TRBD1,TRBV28,CASTKGQSNTGELFF,TGTGCCAGCACCAAGGGACAGTCGAACACCGGGGAGCTGTTTTTT
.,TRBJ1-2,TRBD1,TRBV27,CASSSHDRVNYGYTF,TGTGCCAGCAGCTCCCATGACAGGGTTAACTATGGCTACACCTTC
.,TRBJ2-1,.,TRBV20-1,CSAFQGVAGFF,TGCAGTGCCTTCCAGGGGGTAGCGGGATTCTTC
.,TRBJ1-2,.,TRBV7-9,CASKPEPGSTYGYTF,TGTGCCTCCAAACCGGAGCCGGGAAGCACTTATGGCTACACCTTC
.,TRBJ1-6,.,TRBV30,CAWSYDSNSPLHF,TGTGCCTGGAGCTATGACTCTAATTCACCCCTCCACTTT
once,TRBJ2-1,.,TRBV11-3,CASSLGLTDINEQFF,TGTGCCAGCAGCTTAGGACTCACGGACATAAATGAGCAGTTCTTC
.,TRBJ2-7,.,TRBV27,CASSSRISSYEQYF,TGTGCCAGCAGTTCGCGTATTAGCAGCTACGAGCAGTACTTC
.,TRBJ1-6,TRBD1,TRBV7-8,CASSFPRTGIYHF,TGTGCCAGCAGCTTCCCCCGGACAGGGATCTACCACTTT